Following are 5 T cell receptor beta chains from one sample sequenced in a study of shared clonotypes between healthy human individuals. Libraries were prepared by immunoSEQ multiplex PCR; TCRdb keeps only in-frame clonotypes and omits some of them. The sample lists about 2.4 million clones; approximately 90% were seen once. The sample was naive CD4+ T cells sorted from blood. Subset here: CD45RA+ positively selected. The source is a man between 18 and 29 years old in good health.

J is TRBJ2-3 and V is TRBV25-1, with D possibly matching TRBD1 (6 bases). CDR1 and CDR2 from the germline V gene are MGHDK and SYGVNS. V was shortened by 6 bases and J by 3 bases, with 16 bases between the two germline ends. The length of the CDR3 is 15 residues. The CDR3 here is CASSQTGLRTDTQYF. In DNA, the CDR3 is TGTGCCAGCAGCCAAACAGGGTTGCGTACAGATACGCAGTATTTT.

The chain is built from TRBV7-2 and TRBJ2-2; 9 positions match TRBD1. CDR3 length: 16 residues. V lost 6 bases, J lost 7 bases, and 12 bases stayed unmatched. Germline V gene data show CDR1 as SGHTA and CDR2 as FQGNSA. This chain's CDR3 is CASRLKQGAPGGELFF. CDR3 sequence (DNA): TGTGCCAGCAGACTAAAACAGGGGGCGCCTGGCGGGGAGCTGTTTTTT.

In DNA, the CDR3 is TGTGCCAGCAGCTTGGGGCGGGGGACAGGGGGGTCGAACACTGAAGCTTTCTTT. Translation: CASSLGRGTGGSNTEAFF. The J gene is TRBJ1-1, the V gene TRBV5-8; 11 positions match TRBD1. The trim removed 0 bases at V and 1 base at J, leaving 8 bases unmatched. The CDR3 consists of 18 residues. In germline, CDR1 is SGHTS, CDR2 YDEGEE.

Concerning this clone: Within the sample, other DNA sequences also encode this same CDR3. The chain has TRBV30 and TRBJ2-7, with 9 bases fitting TRBD1. The germline CDR1 and CDR2 sequences are GTSNPN and SVGIG (reference sequence). V was clipped by 5 bases and J by 2 bases; unmatched bases: 4. The length of the CDR3 is 13 residues. CDR3 loop: CAWGGQGAYEQYF. DNA of the CDR3: TGTGCCTGGGGGGGACAGGGAGCCTACGAGCAGTACTTC. Complete variable domain (other parts from reference TRBV30 and TRBJ2-7): SQTIHQWPATLVQPVGSPLSLECTVEGTSNPNLYWYRQAAGRGLQLLFYSVGIGQISSEVPQNLSASRPQDRQFILSSKKLLLSDSGFYLCAWGGQGAYEQYFGPGTRLTVT.

This chain uses TRBV18 with TRBJ2-7; D is perhaps TRBD1 (6 bases). The CDR3 is 12 amino acids. Between the trimmed V and J ends, which lost 4 bases and 4 bases, there was a span of 8 bases. Per germline, CDR1 KGHSH and CDR2 LQKENI. The CDR3 DNA reads as TGTGCCAGCTCACGGACAGATTACGAGCAGTACTTC. It codes for CASSRTDYEQYF.